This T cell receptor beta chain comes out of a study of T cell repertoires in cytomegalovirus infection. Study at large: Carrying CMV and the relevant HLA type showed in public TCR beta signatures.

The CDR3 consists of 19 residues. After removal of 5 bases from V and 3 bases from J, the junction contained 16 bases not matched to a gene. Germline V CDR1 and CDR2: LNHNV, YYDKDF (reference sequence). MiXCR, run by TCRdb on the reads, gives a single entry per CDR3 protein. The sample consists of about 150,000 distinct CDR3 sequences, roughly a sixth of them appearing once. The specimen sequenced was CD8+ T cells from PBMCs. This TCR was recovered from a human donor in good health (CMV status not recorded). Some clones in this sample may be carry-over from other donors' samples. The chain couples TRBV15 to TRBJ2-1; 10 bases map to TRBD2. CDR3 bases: TGTGCCACCAGCGGCCGTTCACGGGAGCGGGGGGGCCGCTACAATGAGCAGTTCTTC. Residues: CATSGRSRERGGRYNEQFF. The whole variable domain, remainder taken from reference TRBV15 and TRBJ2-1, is DAMVIQNPRYQVTQFGKPVTLSCSQTLNHNVMYWYQQKSSQAPKLLFHYYDKDFNNEADTPDNFQSRRPNTSFCFLDIRSPGLGDTAMYLCATSGRSRERGGRYNEQFFGPGTRLTVL.